A selection of T cell receptor beta chains follows, all from one sample in a study of T-cell reconstitution after alpha-beta-depleted transplantation in children. TCRdb reanalysed the PCR reads using MiXCR and keeps one entry per CDR3 protein. The table has hundreds of thousands of distinct CDR3 sequences, around 12% seen once. Sequences were derived from PBMCs, sampled before TCRalphabeta/CD19-depleted stem cell transplant. The receptors here all came from a girl aged 2 to 10 with congenital amegakaryocytic thrombocytopenia, due to receive a stem cell transplant. CDR3s include the opening cysteine and the closing phenylalanine or tryptophan. Fields, in order: clone size, V gene, J gene, CDR3 protein. Some rows mark clone size as missing; the rest say once, few, many or name a class of expanded clone.

abundance: few
v_gene: TRBV7-9
j_gene: TRBJ2-5
CDR3aa: CASSYLGEETQYF

abundance: many
v_gene: TRBV20-1
j_gene: TRBJ1-1
CDR3aa: CSAILRGGTEAFF

abundance: few
v_gene: TRBV5-1
j_gene: TRBJ2-2
CDR3aa: CASSIRAGGNTGELFF

abundance: many
v_gene: TRBV12-3/TRBV12-4
j_gene: TRBJ1-5
CDR3aa: CASSWRQPNQPQHF

abundance: few
v_gene: TRBV7-3
j_gene: TRBJ1-5
CDR3aa: CASISGTGEQPQHF

abundance: few
v_gene: TRBV7-8
j_gene: TRBJ2-6
CDR3aa: CASREFLSGANVLTF

abundance: many
v_gene: TRBV5-1
j_gene: TRBJ2-3
CDR3aa: CASYRDRVGDTQYF

abundance: many
v_gene: TRBV12-3/TRBV12-4
j_gene: TRBJ2-1
CDR3aa: CASSSPSSGSNNEQFF

abundance: few
v_gene: TRBV27
j_gene: TRBJ2-1
CDR3aa: CASSFGGSFYEQFF

abundance: many
v_gene: TRBV5-1
j_gene: TRBJ2-1
CDR3aa: CASSLVRTSGSILPFF

abundance: many
v_gene: TRBV5-1
j_gene: TRBJ1-2
CDR3aa: CASSSDRVAYGYTF

abundance: NA
v_gene: TRBV5-1
j_gene: TRBJ2-3
CDR3aa: CASSLATGASSDTQYF

abundance: few
v_gene: TRBV27
j_gene: TRBJ1-2
CDR3aa: CASRMTGYSLSYGYTF

abundance: many
v_gene: TRBV5-1
j_gene: TRBJ2-3
CDR3aa: CASSLEQGSTDTQYF

abundance: many
v_gene: TRBV25-1
j_gene: TRBJ2-7
CDR3aa: CASSDLASYEQYF

abundance: many
v_gene: TRBV20-1
j_gene: TRBJ1-1
CDR3aa: CSARLQGLNTEAFF

abundance: NA
v_gene: TRBV4-1
j_gene: TRBJ2-2
CDR3aa: CASSPGRLAGLNTGELFF

abundance: many
v_gene: TRBV20-1
j_gene: TRBJ2-2
CDR3aa: CSARDWSGGTGELFF

abundance: many
v_gene: TRBV5-1
j_gene: TRBJ2-3
CDR3aa: CASRPAGTSTDTQYF

abundance: NA
v_gene: TRBV15
j_gene: TRBJ2-7
CDR3aa: CATSRDRASGYFYEQYF

abundance: NA
v_gene: TRBV7-6
j_gene: TRBJ2-1
CDR3aa: CASTKGGYNEQFF

abundance: few
v_gene: TRBV5-1
j_gene: TRBJ1-4
CDR3aa: CASSLGGERNEKLFF

abundance: many
v_gene: TRBV7-2
j_gene: TRBJ2-7
CDR3aa: CASSLYIAYEQYF

abundance: many
v_gene: TRBV13
j_gene: TRBJ2-3
CDR3aa: CASGTISGGTTDTQYF

abundance: many
v_gene: TRBV28
j_gene: TRBJ2-7
CDR3aa: CASAISGTYEQYF

abundance: many
v_gene: TRBV12-3/TRBV12-4
j_gene: TRBJ1-5
CDR3aa: CASSFRGGGNQPQHF

abundance: many
v_gene: TRBV12-3/TRBV12-4
j_gene: TRBJ1-2
CDR3aa: CASSLGRGGNYGYTF

abundance: NA
v_gene: TRBV20-1
j_gene: TRBJ2-1
CDR3aa: CSAHDRVGNEQFF

abundance: NA
v_gene: TRBV7-2
j_gene: TRBJ2-2
CDR3aa: CASSLNGGAGELFF

abundance: NA
v_gene: TRBV5-1
j_gene: TRBJ2-3
CDR3aa: CASSLERARDRGTDTQYF

abundance: many
v_gene: TRBV10-3
j_gene: TRBJ1-2
CDR3aa: CAISGDRGANYGYTF

abundance: NA
v_gene: TRBV7-9
j_gene: TRBJ2-5
CDR3aa: CASSFSQYQETQYF

abundance: many
v_gene: TRBV9
j_gene: TRBJ2-1
CDR3aa: CASSHDWNRGRGNEQFF

abundance: many
v_gene: TRBV12-3/TRBV12-4
j_gene: TRBJ2-7
CDR3aa: CASSLEREGSYEQYF

abundance: many
v_gene: TRBV12-3/TRBV12-4
j_gene: TRBJ2-3
CDR3aa: CASSLRGSAADTQYF

abundance: many
v_gene: TRBV5-1
j_gene: TRBJ2-3
CDR3aa: CASSVSGRSTDTQYF

abundance: many
v_gene: TRBV5-1
j_gene: TRBJ1-1
CDR3aa: CASSPLAGADTEAFF

abundance: NA
v_gene: TRBV20-1
j_gene: TRBJ2-3
CDR3aa: CSAHGNRNTDTQYF

abundance: few
v_gene: TRBV7-9
j_gene: TRBJ2-7
CDR3aa: CASSQGPGQIYEQYF

abundance: many
v_gene: TRBV12-3/TRBV12-4
j_gene: TRBJ2-3
CDR3aa: CASSSRAVTDTQYF

abundance: NA
v_gene: TRBV5-1
j_gene: TRBJ1-1
CDR3aa: CASSGNKGAPTEAFF

abundance: NA
v_gene: TRBV4-1
j_gene: TRBJ2-1
CDR3aa: CASSLQRSRPYNEQFF

abundance: many
v_gene: TRBV20-1
j_gene: TRBJ2-7
CDR3aa: CSAKGRRSYEQYF

abundance: NA
v_gene: TRBV25-1
j_gene: TRBJ1-6
CDR3aa: CASSETDMGSRSPLHF

abundance: many
v_gene: TRBV12-3/TRBV12-4
j_gene: TRBJ2-7
CDR3aa: CASSFPPSEQYF

abundance: many
v_gene: TRBV5-6
j_gene: TRBJ2-1
CDR3aa: CASSPTTSGSSYNEQFF

abundance: few
v_gene: TRBV18
j_gene: TRBJ1-2
CDR3aa: CASSPAQGVGTSYTF

abundance: many
v_gene: TRBV29-1
j_gene: TRBJ2-3
CDR3aa: CSVVGAVSGRPTDTQYF